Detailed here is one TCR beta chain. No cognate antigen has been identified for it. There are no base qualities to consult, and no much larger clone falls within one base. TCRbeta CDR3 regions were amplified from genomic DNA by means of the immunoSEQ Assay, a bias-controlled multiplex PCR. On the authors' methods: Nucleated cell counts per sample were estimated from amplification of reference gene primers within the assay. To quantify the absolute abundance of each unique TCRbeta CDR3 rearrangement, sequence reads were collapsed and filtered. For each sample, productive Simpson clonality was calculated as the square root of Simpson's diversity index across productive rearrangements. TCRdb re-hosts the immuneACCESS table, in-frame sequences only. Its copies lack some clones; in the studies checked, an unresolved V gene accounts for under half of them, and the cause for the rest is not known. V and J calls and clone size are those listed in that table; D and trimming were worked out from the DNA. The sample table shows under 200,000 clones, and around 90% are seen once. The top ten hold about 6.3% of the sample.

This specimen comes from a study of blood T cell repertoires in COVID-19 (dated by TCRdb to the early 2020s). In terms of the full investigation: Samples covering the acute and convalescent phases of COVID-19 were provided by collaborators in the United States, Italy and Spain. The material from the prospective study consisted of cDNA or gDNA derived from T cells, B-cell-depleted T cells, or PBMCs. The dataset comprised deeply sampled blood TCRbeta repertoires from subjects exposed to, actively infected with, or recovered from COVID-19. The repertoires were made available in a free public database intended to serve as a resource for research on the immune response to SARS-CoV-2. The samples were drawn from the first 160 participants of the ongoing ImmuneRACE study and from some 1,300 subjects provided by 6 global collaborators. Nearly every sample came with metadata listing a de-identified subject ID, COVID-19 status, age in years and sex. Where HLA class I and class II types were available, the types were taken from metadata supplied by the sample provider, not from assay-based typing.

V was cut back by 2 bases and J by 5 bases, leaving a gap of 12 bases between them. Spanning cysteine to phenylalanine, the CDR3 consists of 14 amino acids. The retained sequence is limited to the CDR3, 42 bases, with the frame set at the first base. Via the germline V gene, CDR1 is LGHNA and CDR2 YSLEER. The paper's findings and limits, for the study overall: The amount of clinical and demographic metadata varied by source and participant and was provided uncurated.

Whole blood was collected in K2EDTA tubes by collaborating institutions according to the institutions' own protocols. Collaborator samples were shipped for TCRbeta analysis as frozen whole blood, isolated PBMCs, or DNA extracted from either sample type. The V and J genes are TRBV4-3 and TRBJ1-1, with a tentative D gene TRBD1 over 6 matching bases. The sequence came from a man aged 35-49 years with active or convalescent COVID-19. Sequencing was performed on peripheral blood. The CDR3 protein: CASSQLVGQTEAFF. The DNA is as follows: TGCGCCAGCAGCCAATTAGTGGGACAAACTGAAGCTTTCTTT.